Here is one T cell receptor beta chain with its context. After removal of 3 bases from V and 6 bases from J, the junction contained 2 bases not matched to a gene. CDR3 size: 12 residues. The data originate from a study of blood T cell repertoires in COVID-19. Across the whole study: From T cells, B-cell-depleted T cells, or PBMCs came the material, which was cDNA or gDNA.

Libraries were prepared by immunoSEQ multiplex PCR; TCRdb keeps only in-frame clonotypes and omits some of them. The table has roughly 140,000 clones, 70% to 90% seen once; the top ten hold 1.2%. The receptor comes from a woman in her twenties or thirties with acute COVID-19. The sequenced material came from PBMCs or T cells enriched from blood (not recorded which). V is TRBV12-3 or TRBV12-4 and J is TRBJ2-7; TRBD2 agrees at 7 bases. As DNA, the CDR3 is TGTGCCAGCAGTTTGGGAGGGGCCGAGCAGTACTTC. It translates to CASSLGGAEQYF.